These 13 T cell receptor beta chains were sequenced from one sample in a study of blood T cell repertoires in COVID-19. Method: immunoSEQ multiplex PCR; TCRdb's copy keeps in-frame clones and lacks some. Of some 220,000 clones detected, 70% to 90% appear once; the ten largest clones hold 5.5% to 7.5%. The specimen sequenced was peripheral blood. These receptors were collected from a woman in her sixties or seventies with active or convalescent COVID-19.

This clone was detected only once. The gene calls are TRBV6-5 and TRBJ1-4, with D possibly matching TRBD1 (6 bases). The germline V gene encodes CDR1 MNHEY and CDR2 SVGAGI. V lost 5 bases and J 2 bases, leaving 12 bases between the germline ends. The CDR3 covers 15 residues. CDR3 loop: CASSKTGSTNEKLFF. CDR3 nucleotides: TGTGCCAGCAGTAAAACAGGGTCTACTAATGAAAAACTGTTTTTT.

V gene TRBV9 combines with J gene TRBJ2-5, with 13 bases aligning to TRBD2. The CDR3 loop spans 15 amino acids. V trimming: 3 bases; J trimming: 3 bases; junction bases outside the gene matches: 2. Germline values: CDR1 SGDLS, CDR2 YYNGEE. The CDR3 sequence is CASSAGTSGKETQYF. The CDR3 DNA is TGTGCCAGCAGCGCCGGGACTAGCGGGAAAGAGACCCAGTACTTC.

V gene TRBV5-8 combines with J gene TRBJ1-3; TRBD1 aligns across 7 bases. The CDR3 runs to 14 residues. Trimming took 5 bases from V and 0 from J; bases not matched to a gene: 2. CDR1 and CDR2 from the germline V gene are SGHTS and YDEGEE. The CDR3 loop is CASRGQDSGNTIYF. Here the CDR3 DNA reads TGTGCCAGCAGAGGACAGGACTCTGGAAACACCATATATTTT.

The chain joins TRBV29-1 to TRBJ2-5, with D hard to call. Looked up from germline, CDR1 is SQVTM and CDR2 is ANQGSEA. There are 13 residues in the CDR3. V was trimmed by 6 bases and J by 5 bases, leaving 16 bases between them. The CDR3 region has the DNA TGCAGCGTCGCCACTACCCTCGGGGAGACCCAGTACTTC. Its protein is CSVATTLGETQYF.

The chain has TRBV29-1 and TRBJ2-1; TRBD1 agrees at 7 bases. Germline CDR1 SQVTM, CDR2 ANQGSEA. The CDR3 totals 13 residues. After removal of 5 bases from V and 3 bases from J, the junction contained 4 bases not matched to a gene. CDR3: CSVPGQDYNEQFF. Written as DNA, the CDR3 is TGCAGCGTTCCCGGACAGGACTACAATGAGCAGTTCTTC.

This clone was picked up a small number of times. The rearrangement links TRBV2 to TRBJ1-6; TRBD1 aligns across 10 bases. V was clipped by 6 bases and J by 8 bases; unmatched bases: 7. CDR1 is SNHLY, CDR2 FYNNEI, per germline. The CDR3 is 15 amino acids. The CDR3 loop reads CASRRTGGMDSPLHF. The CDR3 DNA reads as TGTGCCAGCAGGCGGACAGGGGGGATGGATTCACCCCTCCACTTT.

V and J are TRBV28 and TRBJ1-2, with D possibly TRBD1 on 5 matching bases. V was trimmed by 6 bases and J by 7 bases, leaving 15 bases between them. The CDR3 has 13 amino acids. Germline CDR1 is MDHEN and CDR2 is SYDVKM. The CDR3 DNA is TGTGCCAGCAGGCCCCAGACAGTGGGTGGCTACACCTTC. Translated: CASRPQTVGGYTF.

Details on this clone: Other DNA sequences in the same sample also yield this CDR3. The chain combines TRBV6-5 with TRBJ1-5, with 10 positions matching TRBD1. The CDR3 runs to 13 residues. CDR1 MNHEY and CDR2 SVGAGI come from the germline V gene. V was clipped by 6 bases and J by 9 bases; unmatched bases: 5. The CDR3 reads CASRDRDRGPQHF. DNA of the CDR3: TGTGCCAGCAGGGACCGGGACAGGGGGCCCCAGCATTTT.

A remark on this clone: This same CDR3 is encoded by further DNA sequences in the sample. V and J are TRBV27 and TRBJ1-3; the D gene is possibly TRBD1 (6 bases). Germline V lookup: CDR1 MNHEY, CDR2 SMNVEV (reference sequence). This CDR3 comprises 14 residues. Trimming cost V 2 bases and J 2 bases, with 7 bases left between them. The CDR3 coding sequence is TGTGCCAGCAGTTTAGGGGGCGCTGGAAACACCATATATTTT. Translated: CASSLGGAGNTIYF.

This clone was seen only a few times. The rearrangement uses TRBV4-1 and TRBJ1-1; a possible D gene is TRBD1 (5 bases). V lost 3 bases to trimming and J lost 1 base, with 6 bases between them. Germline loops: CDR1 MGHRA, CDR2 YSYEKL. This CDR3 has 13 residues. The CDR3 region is CASSQDTNTEAFF. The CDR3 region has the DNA TGCGCCAGCAGCCAGGACACGAACACTGAAGCTTTCTTT.

The DNA of the CDR3 is TGTGCCAGCTCACCACGCGTGCGGGGGGGTTACAATGAGCAGTTCTTC. Amino acids: CASSPRVRGGYNEQFF. The rearrangement uses TRBV18 and TRBJ2-1; 9 nucleotides agree with TRBD2. The CDR3 has 16 residues. Germline assignment: CDR1 KGHSH and CDR2 LQKENI. V shed 1 base and J 4 bases; nucleotides not matched to a gene: 5.

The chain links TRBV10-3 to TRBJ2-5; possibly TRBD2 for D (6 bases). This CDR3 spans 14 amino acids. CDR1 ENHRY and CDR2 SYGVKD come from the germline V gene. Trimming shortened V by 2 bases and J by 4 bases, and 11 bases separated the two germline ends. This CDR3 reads CAISERVGRETQYF. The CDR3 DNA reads TGTGCCATCAGTGAGAGAGTCGGGAGAGAGACCCAGTACTTC.

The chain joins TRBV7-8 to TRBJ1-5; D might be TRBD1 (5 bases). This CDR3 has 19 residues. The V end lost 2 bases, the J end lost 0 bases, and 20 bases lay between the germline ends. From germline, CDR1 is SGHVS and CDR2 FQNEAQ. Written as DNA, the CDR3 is TGTGCCAGCAGCTTATCCCCCGGGCAGGGAAAAAATAGCAATCAGCCCCAGCATTTT. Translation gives CASSLSPGQGKNSNQPQHF. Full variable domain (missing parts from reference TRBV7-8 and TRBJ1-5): GAGVSQSPRYKVAKRGQDVALRCDPISGHVSLFWYQQALGQGPEFLTYFQNEAQLDKSGLPSDRFFAERPEGSVSTLKIQRTQQEDSAVYLCASSLSPGQGKNSNQPQHFGDGTRLSIL.